This record looks at one TCR beta chain sequence and its context. What it recognizes is unknown. Trimming left V 6 bases short and J 8 bases short, with 11 bases between. This CDR3 spans 12 amino acids. The data are from a study of CD8 T cells in ankylosing spondylitis. Broader study findings: The study looked at matched synovial fluid samples from ankylosing spondylitis patients. Disease-linked clones were reported to be significantly enriched there. Ankylosing spondylitis blood appeared to be characterized by a TCR beta motif of about eight highly homologous variants. In peripheral blood, disease-linked CD8+ clones occurred at relatively low frequencies.

One entry per CDR3 protein, called by TCRdb with MiXCR from the 5' RACE reads. The sample contains 400,000 or so distinct CDR3 sequences, roughly 26% of which appear only once. The V call is TRBV12-3 or TRBV12-4, the J call TRBJ2-4; no reliable D call. Sequenced material: blood, either unsorted or a sorted T cell fraction (not recorded which). This clonotype was sampled from a male donor with ankylosing spondylitis. The CDR3 region has the DNA TGTGCCAGCAGATTGGGTATGGACATTCAGTACTTC. Translating it yields CASRLGMDIQYF.